This T cell receptor (beta chain) was identified during a study of cytomegalovirus exposure and HLA in healthy donors. Overall study results and limits: Later on, an analysis found that several of the most significant clusters appeared to be linked to common viral pathogens, which included parvovirus B19. Certain indistinguishable V segments, among them TRBV6-2 and TRBV6-3, were excluded.

As regards this clone: Its target is not known.

Deletions cut 4 bases from V and 5 bases from J, with 18 bases between. The germline V gene encodes CDR1 SGHNT and CDR2 YYREEE (reference sequence). This CDR3 contains 15 residues. The PCR ran on 60 Vbeta and 13 Jbeta primers. The repertoire was sequenced with immunoSEQ multiplex PCR; TCRdb's copy has only in-frame clones and lacks some. The sample shows 150,000 to 180,000 clones, 75% to 85% of them seen only once. The clonotype comes from a woman aged 40 to 49 in good health and CMV-seropositive. Sequenced material: PBMCs. V gene TRBV5-4 combines with J gene TRBJ2-5, with D maybe TRBD2 (7 bases). CDR3 amino acids: CASSHGRERGETQYF. CDR3 nucleotide sequence: TGTGCCAGCAGCCACGGGCGGGAGAGGGGGGAGACCCAGTACTTC.